Listed below are T cell receptor beta chains from one sample, sequenced in a study of T-cell reconstitution after alpha-beta-depleted transplantation in children. A single record per CDR3 protein comes from TCRdb applying MiXCR to the PCR reads. The data show 450,000 to 600,000 distinct CDR3 sequences, around 13% seen once. The sample was PBMCs, mostly from graft donor cells, taken 360 days after TCRalphabeta/CD19-depleted stem cell transplant. These TCRs come from a male patient younger than 18 who had a stem cell transplant for acute myeloid leukemia, so the T cells may come from the graft donor. The CDR3 runs from the conserved cysteine through the conserved F or W. The D gene is left open where the match is weak. For some rows the clone size is stated as once, few or many, or as a class when expanded; others skip it.

j_call	clone_size	v_call	d_call	cdr3_nt	cdr3_aa
TRBJ2-2	NA	TRBV25-1	TRBD2	TGTGCCAGCAGTGTCCCCGGGACTAGCGGGACCGGGGAGCTGTTTTTT	CASSVPGTSGTGELFF
TRBJ2-6	NA	TRBV28	NA	TGTGCCAGCAGTTTGAACGGACGAATGGGGGCCAACGTCCTGACTTTC	CASSLNGRMGANVLTF
TRBJ2-1	NA	TRBV12-3/TRBV12-4	TRBD2	TGTGCCAGCACTAGTAGCGGGAGCTCCTACAATGAGCAGTTCTTC	CASTSSGSSYNEQFF
TRBJ2-4	NA	TRBV19	NA	TGTGCCAGTAGTAGAATCTGGGGGATCTCGGACATTCAGTACTTC	CASSRIWGISDIQYF
TRBJ2-7	NA	TRBV29-1	NA	TGCAGCGTGGGCCGTACCGGGACCCAATACGAGCAGTACTTC	CSVGRTGTQYEQYF
TRBJ2-5	many	TRBV5-1	NA	TGCGCCAGCAGCCCAGGAGGACAGCAAGAGACCCAGTACTTC	CASSPGGQQETQYF
TRBJ2-5	few	TRBV7-9	TRBD2	TGTGCCAGCAGCTTGGGACTAGTGGAAGAGACCCAGTACTTC	CASSLGLVEETQYF
TRBJ2-2	many	TRBV6-5	NA	TGTGCCAGCAGTTACTTGAGCACCGGGGAGCTGTTTTTT	CASSYLSTGELFF
TRBJ2-3	few	TRBV29-1	TRBD1	TGCAGCGTTGGGGAAAGGACAGGCCTCATGGATACGCAGTATTTT	CSVGERTGLMDTQYF
TRBJ2-7	NA	TRBV3-1	NA	TGTGCCAGCAGCCAAGCGCAGGGTCGGTCCTACGAGCAGTACTTC	CASSQAQGRSYEQYF
TRBJ2-5	many	TRBV29-1	NA	TGCAGCGTTGACAGGGCAGAGACCCAGTACTTC	CSVDRAETQYF
TRBJ2-7	many	TRBV7-3	TRBD2	TGCGCCAGCAGCTCCCTAGCGGGAGGTCCCTACGAGCAGTACTTC	CASSSLAGGPYEQYF
TRBJ2-1	many	TRBV29-1	TRBD2	TGCAGCGTTGTTCCAGCGGGAGTTCTCAATGAGCAGTTCTTC	CSVVPAGVLNEQFF
TRBJ2-7	few	TRBV20-1	NA	TGCAGTGCGCGGGACGGAGACTCCTACGAGCAGTACTTC	CSARDGDSYEQYF
TRBJ2-2	few	TRBV6-1	NA	TGTGCCAGCAGTACCGCGAACACCGGGGAGCTGTTTTTT	CASSTANTGELFF
TRBJ2-2	NA	TRBV11-3	TRBD2	TGTGCCAGCAGCAGGACTAGCGGGCGTTCGAACACCGGGGAGCTGTTTTTT	CASSRTSGRSNTGELFF
TRBJ2-3	many	TRBV4-3	NA	TGCGCCAGCAGCCCACAGGGAGGATCAGATACGCAGTATTTT	CASSPQGGSDTQYF
TRBJ2-7	many	TRBV28	TRBD1	TGTGCCAGCAGTTTGGTTGGGACAGGATACTACGAGCAGTACTTC	CASSLVGTGYYEQYF
TRBJ2-3	few	TRBV6-1	NA	TGTGCCAGCACCGGTGGGAGCACAGATACGCAGTATTTT	CASTGGSTDTQYF
TRBJ2-7	NA	TRBV29-1	NA	TGCAGCGTGGATCCTGGACAGCAGTACTTC	CSVDPGQQYF
TRBJ2-6	NA	TRBV5-1	NA	TGCGCCAGCAGCTTGACTACAGGGAGGGGGACAGATTCCTCTGGGGCCAACGTCCTGACTTTC	CASSLTTGRGTDSSGANVLTF
TRBJ2-1	NA	TRBV7-8	TRBD2	TGTGCCAGCAGCTTAGTCCGCGGGAGGGCCGAATCGTGGACTACCAATGAGCAGTTCTTC	CASSLVRGRAESWTTNEQFF
TRBJ2-7	few	TRBV20-1	TRBD2	TGCAGTGCGCGCACTAGCGGGAGGGCCTCAGGCGAGCAGTACTTC	CSARTSGRASGEQYF
TRBJ1-6	NA	TRBV12-5	TRBD1	TGTGCTAGTGGTTTGGAAACCGGGACAGTTGTTAATTCACCCCTCCACTTT	CASGLETGTVVNSPLHF
TRBJ2-7	NA	TRBV27	TRBD2	TGTGCCAGCAGTTCCCTCGGGACTAGCGCCTACGAGCAGTACTTC	CASSSLGTSAYEQYF